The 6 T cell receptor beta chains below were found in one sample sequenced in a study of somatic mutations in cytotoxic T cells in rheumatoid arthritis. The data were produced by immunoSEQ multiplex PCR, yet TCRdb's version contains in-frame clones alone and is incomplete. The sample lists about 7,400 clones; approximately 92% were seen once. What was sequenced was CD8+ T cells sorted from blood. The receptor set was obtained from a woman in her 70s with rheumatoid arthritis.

CDR3 in amino acids: CASSHIGGADYGYTF. The CDR3 bases are TGCGCCAGCAGCCACATCGGGGGGGCCGACTATGGCTACACCTTC. The rearrangement joins TRBV4-1 to TRBJ1-2; possibly TRBD1 for D (6 bases). This CDR3 region has 15 residues. Trimming removed 3 bases at V and 3 bases at J, with 14 bases between. Germline CDR1 MGHRA, CDR2 YSYEKL.

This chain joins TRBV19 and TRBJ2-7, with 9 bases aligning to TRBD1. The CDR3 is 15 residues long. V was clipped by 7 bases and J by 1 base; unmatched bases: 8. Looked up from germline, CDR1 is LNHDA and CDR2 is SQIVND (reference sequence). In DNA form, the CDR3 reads TGTGCCAGTAATGGTGGGACAGGGTTGTCCTACGAGCAGTACTTC. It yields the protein CASNGGTGLSYEQYF.

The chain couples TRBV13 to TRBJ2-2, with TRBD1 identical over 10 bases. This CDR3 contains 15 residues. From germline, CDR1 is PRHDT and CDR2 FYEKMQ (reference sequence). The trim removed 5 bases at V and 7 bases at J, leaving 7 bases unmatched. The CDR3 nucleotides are TGTGCCAGCAGCCCTGGGACAGGGGAAGGCGGGGAGCTGTTTTTT. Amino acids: CASSPGTGEGGELFF.

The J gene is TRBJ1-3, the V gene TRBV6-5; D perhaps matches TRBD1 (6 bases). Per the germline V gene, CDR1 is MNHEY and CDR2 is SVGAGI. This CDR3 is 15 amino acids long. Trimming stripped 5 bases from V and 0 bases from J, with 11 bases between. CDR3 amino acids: CASSTDRNSGNTIYF. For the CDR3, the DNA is TGTGCCAGCAGTACGGACAGAAACTCTGGAAACACCATATATTTT.

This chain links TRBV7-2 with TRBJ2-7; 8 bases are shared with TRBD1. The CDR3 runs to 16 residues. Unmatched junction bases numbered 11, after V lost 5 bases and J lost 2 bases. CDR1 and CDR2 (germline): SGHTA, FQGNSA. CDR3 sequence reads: CASSPRGQGATYEQYF. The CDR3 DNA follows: TGTGCCAGCAGCCCCCGGGGGCAGGGGGCAACCTACGAGCAGTACTTC.

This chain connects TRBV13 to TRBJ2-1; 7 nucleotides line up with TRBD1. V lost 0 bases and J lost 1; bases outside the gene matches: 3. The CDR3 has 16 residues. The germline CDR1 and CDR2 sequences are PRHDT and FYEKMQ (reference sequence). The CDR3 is CASSLGTGWSYNEQFF. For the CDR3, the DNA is TGTGCCAGCAGCTTAGGGACAGGGTGGTCCTACAATGAGCAGTTCTTC.